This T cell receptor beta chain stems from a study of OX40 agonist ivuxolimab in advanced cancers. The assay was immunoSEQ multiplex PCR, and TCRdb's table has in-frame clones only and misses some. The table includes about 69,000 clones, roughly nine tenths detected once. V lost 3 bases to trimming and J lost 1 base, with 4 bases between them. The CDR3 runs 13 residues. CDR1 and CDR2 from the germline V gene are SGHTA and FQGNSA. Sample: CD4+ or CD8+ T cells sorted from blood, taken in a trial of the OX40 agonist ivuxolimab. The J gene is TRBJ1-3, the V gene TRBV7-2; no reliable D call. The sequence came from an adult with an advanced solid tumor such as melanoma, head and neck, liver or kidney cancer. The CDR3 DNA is TGTGCCAGCAGCTTTTTTTCTGGAAACACCATATATTTT. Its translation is CASSFFSGNTIYF.